This is a list of T cell receptor beta chains from one sample in a study of CD8+CD57+ T cells in acquired aplastic anemia. From the reads, TCRdb called clonotypes with MiXCR, one entry per CDR3 protein. The data hold a few hundred thousand distinct CDR3 sequences, with 30% to 40% observed a single time. The sample comprised sorted CD4+, CD8+, or CD8+CD57+ T cells (not recorded which) from PBMCs. The receptors originated from a human donor in good health, serving as a control. CDR3s include the opening cysteine and the closing phenylalanine or tryptophan. The listing skips clone size in some rows; elsewhere it reads once, few, many or a size class.

J gene	clone size	V gene	CDR3 protein
TRBJ2-4	-	TRBV11-2	CASSPTDRVAKNIQYF
TRBJ2-1	few	TRBV7-3	CASSPQSGGGEQFF
TRBJ1-2	-	TRBV20-1	CSAPKTDLGYTF
TRBJ2-1	-	TRBV5-1	CASSLAGLAGVGQFF
TRBJ1-4	-	TRBV24-1	CATSETTGGRRSEKLFF
TRBJ1-6	once	TRBV2	CASGTGDSNSPLHF
TRBJ2-1	many	TRBV6-6	CASSYGLAGVRWFF
TRBJ2-4	-	TRBV9	CASSRYLSDIQYF
TRBJ2-1	-	TRBV27	CASSLSLERGTVFF
TRBJ1-2	many	TRBV19	CASSATGGDLYGYTF
TRBJ2-7	many	TRBV20-1	CSALGQSSYEQYF
TRBJ1-3	many	TRBV10-1	CASSDRDGRSGNTIYF
TRBJ2-7	many	TRBV20-1	CSAIRGTYEQYF
TRBJ1-1	-	TRBV19	CASGMGGRRTEASF
TRBJ1-6	-	TRBV2	CASSEGQLKSPLHF
TRBJ2-5	-	TRBV7-9	CASSFSDQETQYF
TRBJ2-7	many	TRBV2	CASSELEVGEQYF
TRBJ1-6	-	TRBV6-1	CAGRSGDVTGASNSPLHF
TRBJ1-3	few	TRBV4-1	CASRPYRTPDSGNTIYF
TRBJ2-5	-	TRBV4-2	CASSQVIGLAGDQETQYF
TRBJ1-1	many	TRBV7-9	CASSPRGQGASEAFF
TRBJ1-1	-	TRBV12-3/TRBV12-4	CASSSVGTGNTEAFF
TRBJ1-2	-	TRBV30	CAWSVSPFRTNYGYTF
TRBJ1-1	-	TRBV15	CATSSKGQQRNTEAFF
TRBJ1-4	-	TRBV5-1	CASSLATKEKLFF
TRBJ2-1	-	TRBV2	CASSTSGPQRDEQFF
TRBJ1-2	many	TRBV7-9	CASSLVPSANYGYTF
TRBJ1-6	-	TRBV12-3/TRBV12-4	CASSSRGGALHF
TRBJ1-2	many	TRBV9	CASSPRGGITSGYTF
TRBJ2-1	many	TRBV12-3/TRBV12-4	CASSADSPTYNEQFF
TRBJ2-3	-	TRBV2	CASSGGTGRGDTQYF
TRBJ2-6	-	TRBV3-1	CASSTLSGANVLTF
TRBJ2-7	-	TRBV11-2	CASSLDGLAGTSYEQYF
TRBJ1-5	-	TRBV7-6	CAWSEDSHNQPQHF
TRBJ2-3	-	TRBV5-4	CASSLLWRGYTDTQYF
TRBJ1-2	-	TRBV20-1	CSARGDRENYGYTF
TRBJ2-4	-	TRBV7-9	CASSYRLAGEGAKNIQYF
TRBJ2-7	-	TRBV18	CASSPPRNSGTDYEQYF